The 24 T cell receptor beta chains below all came from one sample that was sequenced in a study of human thymus T cells. Method: immunoSEQ multiplex PCR; TCRdb's copy keeps in-frame clones and lacks some. The table lists more than 45,000 clones, 94% of them singletons. Sequencing input: blood. The receptors originated from a boy in the first two years of life with a congenital heart defect but otherwise immunologically healthy.

The CDR3 reads CASSRGDTQYF. CDR3 in DNA: TGCGCCAGCAGCAGGGGGGATACGCAGTATTTT. The genes are TRBV5-1 and TRBJ2-3, with D perhaps matching TRBD1 (6 bases). Germline V gene lookup returns CDR1 SGHRS and CDR2 YFSETQ. Between the trimmed V and J ends, which lost 4 bases and 6 bases, there was a span of 6 bases. This CDR3 spans 11 amino acids.

The chain carries TRBV4-3 and TRBJ2-7; 9 bases match TRBD1. The CDR3 loop spans 16 amino acids. Germline CDR1 LGHNA, CDR2 YSLEER. V shed 0 bases, J shed 2 bases, and the junction held 5 bases outside the gene matches. CDR3 bases: TGCGCCAGCAGCCAAGATTGGGGGACAGGGACCTACGAGCAGTACTTC. It encodes CASSQDWGTGTYEQYF.

V is TRBV2 and J is TRBJ1-4, with unresolved D. The CDR3 is 15 amino acids. Germline-derived CDR1 and CDR2 are SNHLY and FYNNEI. Trimming removed 5 bases at V and 0 bases at J, with 10 bases between. The CDR3 protein is CASSLGFATNEKLFF. In nucleotides, the CDR3 is TGTGCCAGCAGTCTAGGGTTCGCAACTAATGAAAAACTGTTTTTT.

The V gene is TRBV19, the J gene TRBJ2-7; TRBD2 might be the D (6 bases). CDR3 length equals 14 residues. The ends were cut back, 1 base at V and 1 base at J, with 8 bases in the middle. Germline CDR1 reads LNHDA; CDR2 reads SQIVND (reference sequence). As DNA, the CDR3 is TGTGCCAGTAGTATAGGCGGAGGGTCCTACGAGCAGTACTTC. This encodes CASSIGGGSYEQYF.

The chain employs TRBV5-1 and TRBJ2-5; 11 bases map to TRBD2. Trimming at V came to 4 bases and at J to 4 bases, leaving 9 bases not matched to a gene. Germline lookup yields CDR1 SGHRS and CDR2 YFSETQ. The CDR3 spans 16 residues. CDR3 in amino acids: CASSATTSGGGETQYF. In DNA form, the CDR3 reads TGCGCCAGCAGCGCTACCACTAGCGGGGGTGGAGAGACCCAGTACTTC.

The J gene is TRBJ2-3, the V gene TRBV10-3; D remains unclear. The length of the CDR3 is 11 residues. The V end was cut by 0 bases, the J end by 8 bases, with 3 bases between. Germline V gene sequence: CDR1 ENHRY, CDR2 SYGVKD. Written as DNA, the CDR3 is TGTGCCATCAGTGAGTCTGGTACGCAGTATTTT. This encodes CAISESGTQYF.

The chain couples TRBV1 to TRBJ2-2. TRBV1 is given as a pseudogene. CDR3 size: 18 residues. Written as DNA, the CDR3 is TGCACCAGCAGCCAATATCTCCGGGGGCGAGAGGGCACCGGGGAGCTGTTTTTT. Translation: CTSSQYLRGREGTGELFF.

V gene TRBV7-6 combines with J gene TRBJ2-7, with a tentative D call TRBD2 (7 bases). V was cut by 5 bases and J by 6 bases, with 20 bases left in between. The CDR3 runs 15 residues. Germline V lookup: CDR1 SGHVS, CDR2 FNYEAQ. The CDR3 sequence: CASSPDLGRGSEQYF. The CDR3, as DNA: TGTGCCAGCAGCCCCGACTTAGGGAGGGGGTCCGAGCAGTACTTC.

The chain combines TRBV5-1 with TRBJ2-7, with a possible D match to TRBD1 (6 bases). CDR3 length: 15 amino acids. Germline loops: CDR1 SGHRS, CDR2 YFSETQ. Trimming stripped 2 bases from V and 0 bases from J, with 12 bases between. CDR3 coding DNA: TGCGCCAGCAGCTTAGGACAGACCCTCTCCTACGAGCAGTACTTC. This encodes CASSLGQTLSYEQYF.

This chain links TRBV19 with TRBJ2-1; 8 nucleotides align to TRBD2. Trimming removed 3 bases from V and 8 bases from J; junction bases left unmatched: 3. This CDR3 has 13 residues. Germline CDR1 is LNHDA and CDR2 is SQIVND (reference sequence). The CDR3 region has the DNA TGTGCCAGTAGTATGGGACTAGTGGATGAGCAGTTCTTC. This translates into CASSMGLVDEQFF.

The gene calls are TRBV10-3 and TRBJ2-2, with TRBD2 as a possible D gene (6 bases). V lost 10 bases, J lost 2 bases, and 23 bases lay in between. Germline V gives CDR1 ENHRY, CDR2 SYGVKD. The CDR3 totals 17 residues. The CDR3 loop reads CATMGGESLLNTGELFF. The CDR3 DNA reads TGTGCCACCATGGGGGGTGAATCCCTCCTCAACACCGGGGAGCTGTTTTTT.

V and J are TRBV5-6 and TRBJ2-3; possibly TRBD2 for D (6 bases). The CDR3 has 15 residues. CDR1 is SGHDT, CDR2 YYEEEE, per germline. V lost 2 bases to trimming and J lost 2 bases, with 12 bases between them. Here the CDR3 reads CASSLRSGPTDTQYF. For the CDR3, the DNA is TGTGCCAGCAGCTTACGGAGCGGGCCCACAGATACGCAGTATTTT.

The rearrangement uses TRBV29-1 and TRBJ1-2; D gene uncertain. The CDR3 sequence is 11 residues long. Trimming stripped 7 bases from V and 5 bases from J, with 11 bases between. The germline gives CDR1 SQVTM, CDR2 ANQGSEA. CDR3 sequence: CSASVEYGYTF. Here the CDR3 DNA reads TGCAGCGCGTCGGTGGAGTATGGCTACACCTTC.

This clone was picked up one time. This chain uses TRBV23-1 with TRBJ1-2, with D perhaps matching TRBD1 (6 bases). TRBV23-1 is recorded as an ORF, its role being uncertain. V was cut by 0 bases and J by 8 bases, with 22 bases left in between. CDR3 length equals 17 residues. CDR3 sequence (DNA): TGCGCCAGCAGTCAATCTGGTTCACTGAAGGGGGAGGGAGGCTACACCTTC. It encodes CASSQSGSLKGEGGYTF.

The chain couples TRBV7-8 to TRBJ1-4; TRBD1 agrees at 8 bases. Germline V gene sequence: CDR1 SGHVS, CDR2 FQNEAQ. The V segment lost 5 bases and the J segment 7 bases; nucleotides outside the gene matches: 9. The CDR3 extends over 15 amino acids. The CDR3 sequence is CASSLSGQGGEKLFF. The CDR3 nucleotides read TGTGCCAGCAGCCTTAGCGGACAGGGTGGTGAAAAACTGTTTTTT. Combining the CDR3 with reference TRBV7-8 and TRBJ1-4 gives the whole variable domain GAGVSQSPRYKVAKRGQDVALRCDPISGHVSLFWYQQALGQGPEFLTYFQNEAQLDKSGLPSDRFFAERPEGSVSTLKIQRTQQEDSAVYLCASSLSGQGGEKLFFGSGTQLSVL.

This clone was seen once. The chain has TRBV28 and TRBJ2-7; D call uncertain. The V end lost 3 bases, the J end lost 3 bases, and 18 bases lay between the germline ends. The CDR3 sequence is 16 residues long. From germline, CDR1 is MDHEN and CDR2 SYDVKM. The CDR3 DNA follows: TGTGCCAGCAGTTTCGGAATAGCTTCCCTTAGCTACGAGCAGTACTTC. It encodes CASSFGIASLSYEQYF.

The J gene is TRBJ2-7, the V gene TRBV19; the D is unclear. The V and J ends lost 10 bases and 5 bases respectively, with 12 bases between them. Germline values: CDR1 LNHDA, CDR2 SQIVND (reference sequence). The length of the CDR3 is 11 residues. CDR3 nucleotides: TGTGCCACCCAAGTGGGCCACGAGCAGTACTTC. As protein: CATQVGHEQYF.

The chain couples TRBV7-2 to TRBJ2-5; unclear D gene. V dropped 3 bases and J dropped 5 bases, with 7 bases sitting between them. The CDR3 sequence is 12 residues long. The germline gives CDR1 SGHTA, CDR2 FQGNSA. The CDR3 bases are TGTGCCAGCAGCTTTGAGGTGGAGACCCAGTACTTC. It is translated as CASSFEVETQYF.

The chain combines TRBV7-9 with TRBJ1-2; TRBD1 agrees at 8 bases. CDR3 length equals 14 residues. V lost 5 bases and J lost 8; bases outside the gene matches: 10. The germline V gene has CDR1 SEHNR and CDR2 FQNEAQ (reference sequence). The CDR3 region has the DNA TGTGCCAGCAGCCTAAGGACAGGGTTGGAGGGCTACACCTTC. The encoded protein is CASSLRTGLEGYTF. Full variable domain (outside the CDR3, taken from reference TRBV7-9 and TRBJ1-2): DTGVSQNPRHKITKRGQNVTFRCDPISEHNRLYWYRQTLGQGPEFLTYFQNEAQLEKSRLLSDRFSAERPKGSFSTLEIQRTEQGDSAMYLCASSLRTGLEGYTFGSGTRLTVV.

V and J are TRBV5-4 and TRBJ2-2, with D perhaps given as TRBD1 or TRBD2 (5 bases each). V was trimmed by 4 bases and J by 3 bases, leaving 16 bases between them. CDR1 and CDR2 (germline): SGHNT, YYREEE (reference sequence). The CDR3 contains 16 residues. CDR3 in amino acids: CASSPKVLGDTGELFF. The CDR3 coding sequence is TGTGCCAGCAGCCCAAAGGTTCTGGGGGACACCGGGGAGCTGTTTTTT. Variable domain in full (rest from reference TRBV5-4 and TRBJ2-2): ETGVTQSPTHLIKTRGQQVTLRCSSQSGHNTVSWYQQALGQGPQFIFQYYREEENGRGNFPPRFSGLQFPNYSSELNVNALELDDSALYLCASSPKVLGDTGELFFGEGSRLTVL.

This rearrangement joins TRBV27 to TRBJ1-6, with D possibly being TRBD1 (6 bases). The germline V gene has CDR1 MNHEY and CDR2 SMNVEV (reference sequence). This CDR3 has 16 amino acids. V was shortened by 2 bases and J by 4 bases, with 12 bases between the two germline ends. CDR3 in DNA: TGTGCCAGCAGTTTAACAGGGCAATCATATAATTCACCCCTCCACTTT. Translating gives CASSLTGQSYNSPLHF.

The J gene is TRBJ2-7, the V gene TRBV29-1, with a tentative D call TRBD1 (6 bases). This CDR3 is 11 amino acids long. Trimming pared 7 bases from V and 7 bases from J, leaving 14 bases between. The germline CDR1 and CDR2 sequences are SQVTM and ANQGSEA. As DNA, the CDR3 is TGCAGCGCCGAAGCAGGGGATGAGCAGTACTTC. Encoded protein: CSAEAGDEQYF.

This clone is a singleton in its sample. The J gene is TRBJ2-2, the V gene TRBV11-3; weak D call: TRBD2 (5 bases). The CDR3 totals 15 residues. Germline assignment: CDR1 SGHNT and CDR2 YENEEA. Between the trimmed V and J ends, which lost 4 bases and 4 bases, there was a span of 13 bases. CDR3 bases: TGTGCCAGCAGCTCCCTTTGGGAGTTCACCGGGGAGCTGTTTTTT. This translates into CASSSLWEFTGELFF. The full variable domain, rest sourced from reference TRBV11-3 and TRBJ2-2, is EAGVVQSPRYKIIEKKQPVAFWCNPISGHNTLYWYLQNLGQGPELLIRYENEEAVDDSQLPKDRFSAERLKGVDSTLKIQPAELGDSAVYLCASSSLWEFTGELFFGEGSRLTVL.

The chain employs TRBV27 and TRBJ2-7; D might be TRBD2 (5 bases). V lost 2 bases, J lost 0 bases, and 11 bases lay in between. This CDR3 is built from 15 residues. The V gene's germline CDR1 is MNHEY and CDR2 SMNVEV (reference sequence). The CDR3 protein is CASSLGGQSSYEQYF. CDR3 coding DNA: TGTGCCAGCAGTTTAGGCGGGCAGAGCTCCTACGAGCAGTACTTC.